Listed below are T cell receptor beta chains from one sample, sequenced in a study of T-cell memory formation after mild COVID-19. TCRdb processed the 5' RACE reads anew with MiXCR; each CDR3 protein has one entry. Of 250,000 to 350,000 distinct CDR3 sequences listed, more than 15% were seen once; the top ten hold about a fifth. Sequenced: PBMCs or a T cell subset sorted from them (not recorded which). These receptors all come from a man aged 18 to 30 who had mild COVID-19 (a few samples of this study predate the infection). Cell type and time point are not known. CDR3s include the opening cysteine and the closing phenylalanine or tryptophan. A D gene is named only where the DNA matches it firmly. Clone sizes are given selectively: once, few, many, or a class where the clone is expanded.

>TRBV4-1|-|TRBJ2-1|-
CASSQARAGVYNEQFF
TGCGCCAGCAGCCAAGCAAGGGCAGGTGTCTACAATGAGCAGTTCTTC
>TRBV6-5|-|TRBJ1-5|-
CASSYSGSQPQHF
TGTGCCAGCAGTTACTCGGGGAGTCAGCCCCAGCATTTT
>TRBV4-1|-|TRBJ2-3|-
CASSQSPVTRDRLTDTQYF
TGCGCCAGCAGCCAATCTCCGGTGACCCGGGACCGACTCACAGATACGCAGTATTTT
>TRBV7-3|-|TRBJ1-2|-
CASSPDTGLTGYTF
TGTGCCAGCAGCCCAGACACAGGGTTAACGGGCTACACCTTC
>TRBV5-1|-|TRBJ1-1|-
CASSLGWGEVTEAFF
TGCGCCAGCAGCTTGGGGTGGGGCGAGGTCACTGAAGCTTTCTTT
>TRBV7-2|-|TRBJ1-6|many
CASSPGVGAASPLHF
TGTGCCAGCAGCCCAGGGGTAGGGGCGGCTTCACCCCTCCACTTT
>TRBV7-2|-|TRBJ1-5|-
CASSLDSPNQPQHF
TGTGCCAGCAGCTTAGACAGTCCAAATCAGCCCCAGCATTTT
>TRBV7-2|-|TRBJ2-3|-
CASSLVSQGYTQYF
TGTGCCAGCAGCTTGGTTTCCCAGGGGTATACGCAGTATTTT
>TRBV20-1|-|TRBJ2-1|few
CSARTQRTYYEQFF
TGCAGTGCTAGAACTCAGCGAACCTACTACGAGCAGTTCTTC
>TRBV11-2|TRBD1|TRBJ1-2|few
CASSRTDRDYGYTF
TGTGCCAGCAGCCGGACAGACAGGGACTATGGCTACACCTTC
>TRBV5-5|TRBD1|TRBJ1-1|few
CASSLGDRETEAFF
TGTGCCAGCAGCTTGGGCGACAGGGAAACTGAAGCTTTCTTT
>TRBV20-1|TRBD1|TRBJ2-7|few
CSASTGGESYEQYF
TGCAGTGCTAGCACAGGGGGCGAATCCTACGAGCAGTACTTC
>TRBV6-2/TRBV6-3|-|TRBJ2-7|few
CASSSPGDFNEQYF
TGTGCCAGCAGTTCCCCAGGGGATTTTAACGAGCAGTACTTC
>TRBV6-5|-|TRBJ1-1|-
CASSSQGLYTEAFF
TGTGCCAGCAGTTCACAGGGCCTGTACACTGAAGCTTTCTTT
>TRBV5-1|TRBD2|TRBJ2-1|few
CASSLPSGAFYNEQFF
TGCGCCAGCAGCTTGCCTAGCGGGGCCTTCTACAATGAGCAGTTCTTC
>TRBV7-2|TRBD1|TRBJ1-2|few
CASSLVQGAYGYTF
TGTGCCAGCAGCTTAGTCCAGGGGGCCTATGGCTACACCTTC
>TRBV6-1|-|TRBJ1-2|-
CASKTDNYGYTF
TGTGCCAGTAAGACAGATAACTATGGCTACACCTTC
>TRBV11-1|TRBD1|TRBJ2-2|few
CASSLKRGPNTGELFF
TGTGCCAGCAGCCTCAAGAGGGGGCCAAACACCGGGGAGCTGTTTTTT
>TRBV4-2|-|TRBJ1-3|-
CASSQEAIALSGNTIYF
TGTGCCAGCAGCCAAGAGGCCATTGCGTTATCTGGAAACACCATATATTTT
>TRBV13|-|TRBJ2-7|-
CASSPRDGSVNEQYF
TGTGCCAGCAGCCCTAGGGACGGATCGGTAAACGAGCAGTACTTC
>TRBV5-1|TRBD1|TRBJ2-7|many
CASSEGQGVSEQYF
TGCGCCAGCAGCGAGGGACAGGGTGTGTCCGAGCAGTACTTC
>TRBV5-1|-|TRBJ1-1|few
CASSLAGRENTEAFF
TGCGCCAGCAGCTTGGCAGGACGGGAGAACACTGAAGCTTTCTTT
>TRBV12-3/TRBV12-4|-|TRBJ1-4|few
CASISRGGNEKLFF
TGTGCCAGCATCTCCCGGGGGGGGAATGAAAAACTGTTTTTT
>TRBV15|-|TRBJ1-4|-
CATSPREHATNEKLFF
TGTGCCACCAGCCCTCGAGAACACGCAACTAATGAAAAACTGTTTTTT
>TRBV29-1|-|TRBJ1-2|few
CSVEEQADRGTF
TGCAGCGTTGAAGAGCAGGCGGATCGGGGCACCTTC
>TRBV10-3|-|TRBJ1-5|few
CAISESKGNQPQHF
TGTGCCATCAGTGAGTCGAAGGGGAATCAGCCCCAGCATTTT
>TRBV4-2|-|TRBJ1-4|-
CASSPRGRYDQEKLFF
TGTGCCAGCAGCCCCAGGGGTCGGTACGATCAGGAAAAACTGTTTTTT
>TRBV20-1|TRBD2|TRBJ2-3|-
CSARRGGGVSDTQYF
TGCAGTGCTAGACGGGGCGGGGGGGTTTCAGATACGCAGTATTTT
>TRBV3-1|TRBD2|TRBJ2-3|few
CASSHGTSGGTDTQYF
TGTGCCAGCAGCCACGGGACTAGCGGGGGGACAGATACGCAGTATTTT
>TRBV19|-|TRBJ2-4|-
CATPGERSGNIQYF
TGTGCCACCCCGGGAGAGAGGAGCGGAAACATTCAGTACTTC
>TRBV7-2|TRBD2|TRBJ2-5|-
CASGLAGGRETQYF
TGTGCCAGCGGACTAGCGGGGGGGCGTGAGACCCAGTACTTC
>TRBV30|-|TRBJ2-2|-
CAWIFDGELFF
TGTGCCTGGATATTCGACGGGGAGCTGTTTTTT
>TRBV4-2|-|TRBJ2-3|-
CASSQERSGDTQYF
TGTGCCAGCAGCCAAGAAAGGTCCGGAGATACGCAGTATTTT
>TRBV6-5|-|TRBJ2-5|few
CAVGGRETQYF
TGTGCCGTCGGAGGGAGGGAGACCCAGTACTTC
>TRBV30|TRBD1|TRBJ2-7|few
CAWSFGTGGYEQYF
TGTGCCTGGAGTTTCGGGACAGGGGGCTACGAGCAGTACTTC
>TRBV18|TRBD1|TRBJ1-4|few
CASSGTGRKEKLFF
TGTGCCAGCTCCGGGACAGGGCGTAAAGAAAAACTGTTTTTT
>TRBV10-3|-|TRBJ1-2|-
CAIGTLPTGNYGYTF
TGTGCCATTGGAACGTTACCTACAGGAAACTATGGCTACACCTTC
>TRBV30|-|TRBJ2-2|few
CAWLADANTGELFF
TGTGCCTGGTTGGCAGACGCGAACACCGGGGAGCTGTTTTTT
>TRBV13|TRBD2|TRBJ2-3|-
CASSSSRLAGGDTQYF
TGTGCCAGCAGCTCATCGAGACTAGCGGGGGGAGATACGCAGTATTTT
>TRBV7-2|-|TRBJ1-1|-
CASSFLVVNTEAFF
TGTGCCAGCAGCTTCCTAGTAGTGAACACTGAAGCTTTCTTT
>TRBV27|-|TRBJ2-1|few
CASSRQTLSYNEQFF
TGTGCCAGCAGCAGACAGACCCTCTCCTACAATGAGCAGTTCTTC
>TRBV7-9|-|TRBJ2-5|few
CASSSGRDTQIGETQYF
TGTGCCAGCAGTTCAGGCCGGGACACCCAAATTGGAGAGACCCAGTACTTC
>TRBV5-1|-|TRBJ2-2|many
CASSLRGANTGELFF
TGCGCCAGCAGCTTGCGGGGAGCCAACACCGGGGAGCTGTTTTTT
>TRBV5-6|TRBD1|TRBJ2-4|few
CASSLTGVGLNIQYF
TGTGCCAGCAGCTTAACAGGGGTAGGCCTTAACATTCAGTACTTC
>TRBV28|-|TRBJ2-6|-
CASAGANVLTF
TGTGCCAGTGCTGGGGCCAACGTCCTGACTTTC